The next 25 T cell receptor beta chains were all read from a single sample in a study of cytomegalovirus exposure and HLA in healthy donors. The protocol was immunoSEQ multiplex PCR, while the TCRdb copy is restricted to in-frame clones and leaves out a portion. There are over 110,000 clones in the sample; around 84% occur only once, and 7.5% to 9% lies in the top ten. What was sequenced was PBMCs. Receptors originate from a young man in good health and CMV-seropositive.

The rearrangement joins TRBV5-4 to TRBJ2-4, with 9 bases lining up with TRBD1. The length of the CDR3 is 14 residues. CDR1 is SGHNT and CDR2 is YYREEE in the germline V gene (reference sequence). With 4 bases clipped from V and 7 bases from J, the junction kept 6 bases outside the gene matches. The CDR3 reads CASSPRDRVNIQYF. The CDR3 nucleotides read TGTGCCAGCAGCCCGAGGGACAGGGTCAACATTCAGTACTTC.

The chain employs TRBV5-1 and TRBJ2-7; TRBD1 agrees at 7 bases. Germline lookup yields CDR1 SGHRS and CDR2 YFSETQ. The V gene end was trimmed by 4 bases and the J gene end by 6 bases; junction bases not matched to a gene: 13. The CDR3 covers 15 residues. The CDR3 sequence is CASSRAGARGSEQYF. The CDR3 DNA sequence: TGCGCCAGCAGCCGGGCCGGGGCCAGGGGGTCCGAGCAGTACTTC.

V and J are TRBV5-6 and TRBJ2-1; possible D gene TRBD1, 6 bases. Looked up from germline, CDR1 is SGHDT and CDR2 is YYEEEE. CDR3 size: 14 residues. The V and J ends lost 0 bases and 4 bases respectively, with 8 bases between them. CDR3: CASSLAGQYNEQFF. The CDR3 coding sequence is TGTGCCAGCAGCTTGGCAGGACAGTACAATGAGCAGTTCTTC.

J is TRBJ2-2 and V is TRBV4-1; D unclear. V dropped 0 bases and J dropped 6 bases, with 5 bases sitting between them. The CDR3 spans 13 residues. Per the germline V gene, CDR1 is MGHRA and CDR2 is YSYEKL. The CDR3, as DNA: TGCGCCAGCAGCCAAGAGAGAGCCGGGGAGCTGTTTTTT. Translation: CASSQERAGELFF.

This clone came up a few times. CDR3 coding DNA: TGTGCCAGCAGAGGAATGGAGATTAATTCACCCCTCCACTTT. Amino acid sequence: CASRGMEINSPLHF. V usage is TRBV27 and J usage is TRBJ1-6; D not certain. Trimming cost V 6 bases and J 6 bases, with 12 bases left between them. Per the germline V gene, CDR1 is MNHEY and CDR2 is SMNVEV (reference sequence). CDR3 size: 14 residues.

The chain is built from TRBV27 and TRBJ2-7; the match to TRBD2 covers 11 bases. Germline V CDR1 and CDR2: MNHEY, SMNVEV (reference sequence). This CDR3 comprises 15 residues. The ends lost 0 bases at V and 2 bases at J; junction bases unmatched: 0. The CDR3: CASSLSTSGTYEQYF. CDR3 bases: TGTGCCAGCAGTTTATCGACTAGCGGGACCTACGAGCAGTACTTC.

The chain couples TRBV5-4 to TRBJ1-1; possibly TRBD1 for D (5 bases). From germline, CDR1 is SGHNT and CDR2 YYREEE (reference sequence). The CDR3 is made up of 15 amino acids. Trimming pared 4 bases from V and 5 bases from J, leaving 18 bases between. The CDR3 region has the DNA TGTGCCAGCAGCCCTTCGATGGGGGGGGAGACTGAAGCTTTCTTT. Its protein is CASSPSMGGETEAFF.

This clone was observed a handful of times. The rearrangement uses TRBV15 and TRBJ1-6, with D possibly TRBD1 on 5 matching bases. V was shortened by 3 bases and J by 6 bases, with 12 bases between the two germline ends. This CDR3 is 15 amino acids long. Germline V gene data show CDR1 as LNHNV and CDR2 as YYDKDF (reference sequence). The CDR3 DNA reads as TGTGCCACCAGCAGTCGACCAGGGTTTAATTCACCCCTCCACTTT. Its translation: CATSSRPGFNSPLHF.

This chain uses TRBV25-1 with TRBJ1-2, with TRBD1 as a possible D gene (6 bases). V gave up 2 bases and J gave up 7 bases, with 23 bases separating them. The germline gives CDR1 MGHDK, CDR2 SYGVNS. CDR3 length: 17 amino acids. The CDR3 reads CASSEPEGGRSSGGYTF. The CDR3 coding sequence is TGTGCCAGCAGTGAACCCGAGGGGGGGCGATCCTCGGGTGGCTACACCTTC.

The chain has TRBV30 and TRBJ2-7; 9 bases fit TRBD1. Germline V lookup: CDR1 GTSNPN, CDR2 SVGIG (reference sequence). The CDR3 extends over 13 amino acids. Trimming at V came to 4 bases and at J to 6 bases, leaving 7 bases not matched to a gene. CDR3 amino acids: CAWTGTGPAEQYF. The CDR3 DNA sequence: TGTGCCTGGACCGGGACAGGGCCGGCCGAGCAGTACTTC.

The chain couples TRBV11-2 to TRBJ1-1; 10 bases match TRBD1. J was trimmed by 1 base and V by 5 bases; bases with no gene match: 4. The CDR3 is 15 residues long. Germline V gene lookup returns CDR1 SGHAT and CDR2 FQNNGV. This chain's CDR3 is CASSPTGGSNTEAFF. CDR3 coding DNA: TGTGCCAGCAGCCCGACAGGGGGCTCGAACACTGAAGCTTTCTTT.

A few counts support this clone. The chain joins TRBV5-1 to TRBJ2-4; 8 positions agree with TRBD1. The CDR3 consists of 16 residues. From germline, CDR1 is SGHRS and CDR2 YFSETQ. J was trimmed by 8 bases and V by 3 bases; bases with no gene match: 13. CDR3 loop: CASSWKGQGVGDIQYF. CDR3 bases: TGCGCCAGCAGCTGGAAAGGACAGGGAGTAGGTGACATTCAGTACTTC.

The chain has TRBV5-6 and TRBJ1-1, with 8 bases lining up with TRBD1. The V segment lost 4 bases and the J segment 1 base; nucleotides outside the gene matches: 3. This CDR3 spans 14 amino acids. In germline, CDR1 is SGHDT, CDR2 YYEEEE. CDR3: CASSHRGWNTEAFF. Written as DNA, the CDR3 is TGTGCCAGCAGCCACAGGGGGTGGAACACTGAAGCTTTCTTT.

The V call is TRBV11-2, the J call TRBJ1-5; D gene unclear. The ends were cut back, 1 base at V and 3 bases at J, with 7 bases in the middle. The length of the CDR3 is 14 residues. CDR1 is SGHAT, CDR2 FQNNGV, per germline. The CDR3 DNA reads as TGTGCCAGCAGCTTAGGTCAGGCCAATCAGCCCCAGCATTTT. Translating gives CASSLGQANQPQHF. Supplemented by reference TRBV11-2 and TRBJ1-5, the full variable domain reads EAGVAQSPRYKIIEKRQSVAFWCNPISGHATLYWYQQILGQGPKLLIQFQNNGVVDDSQLPKDRFSAERLKGVDSTLKIQPAKLEDSAVYLCASSLGQANQPQHFGDGTRLSIL.

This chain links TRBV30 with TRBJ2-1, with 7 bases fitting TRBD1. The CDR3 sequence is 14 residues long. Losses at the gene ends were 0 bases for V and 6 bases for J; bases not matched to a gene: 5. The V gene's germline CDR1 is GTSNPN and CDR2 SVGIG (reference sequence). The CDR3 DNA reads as TGTGCCTGGAGTGTACAGGCAGGGGGCAATGAGCAGTTCTTC. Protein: CAWSVQAGGNEQFF.

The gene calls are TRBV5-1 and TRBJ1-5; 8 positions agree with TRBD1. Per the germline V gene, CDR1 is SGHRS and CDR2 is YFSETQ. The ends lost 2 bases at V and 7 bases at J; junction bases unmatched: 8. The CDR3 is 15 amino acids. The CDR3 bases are TGCGCCAGCAGCTTAGACGGACAGGGAAAACAGCCCCAGCATTTT. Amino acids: CASSLDGQGKQPQHF.

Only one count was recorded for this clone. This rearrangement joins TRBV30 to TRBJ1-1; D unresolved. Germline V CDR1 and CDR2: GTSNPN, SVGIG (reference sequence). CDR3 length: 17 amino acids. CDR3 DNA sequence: TGTGCTTCTGTCCGACCCGGGCGAAAGGGTGGACTGGTAGAAGCTTTCTTT. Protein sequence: CASVRPGRKGGLVEAFF.

The CDR3 bases are TGTGCCAGCTCACCACCGGGACAGGTGAACACCGGGGAGCTGTTTTTT. It is translated as CASSPPGQVNTGELFF. This chain uses TRBV18 with TRBJ2-2, with 8 nucleotides matching TRBD1. The germline V gene has CDR1 KGHSH and CDR2 LQKENI. The V segment lost 0 bases and the J segment 1 base; nucleotides outside the gene matches: 1. The CDR3 runs 16 residues.

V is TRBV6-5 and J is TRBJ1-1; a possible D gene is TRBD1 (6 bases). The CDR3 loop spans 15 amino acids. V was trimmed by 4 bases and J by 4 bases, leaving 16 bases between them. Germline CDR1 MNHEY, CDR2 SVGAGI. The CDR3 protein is CASSSLGAGGTEAFF. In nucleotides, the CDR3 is TGTGCCAGCAGTTCTCTGGGGGCCGGTGGCACTGAAGCTTTCTTT.

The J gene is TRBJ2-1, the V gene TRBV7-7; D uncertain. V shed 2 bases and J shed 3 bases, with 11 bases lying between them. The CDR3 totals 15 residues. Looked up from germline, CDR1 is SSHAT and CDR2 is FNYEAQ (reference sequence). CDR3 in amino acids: CASSLNSQDYNEQFF. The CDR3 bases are TGTGCCAGCAGCTTAAACAGCCAAGACTACAATGAGCAGTTCTTC.

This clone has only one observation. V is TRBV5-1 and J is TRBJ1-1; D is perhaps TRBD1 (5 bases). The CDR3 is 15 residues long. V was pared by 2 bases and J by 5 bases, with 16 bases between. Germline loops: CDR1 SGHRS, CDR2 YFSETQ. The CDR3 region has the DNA TGCGCCAGCAGCTTAGGCAACACCGGGGGGACTGAAGCTTTCTTT. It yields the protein CASSLGNTGGTEAFF.

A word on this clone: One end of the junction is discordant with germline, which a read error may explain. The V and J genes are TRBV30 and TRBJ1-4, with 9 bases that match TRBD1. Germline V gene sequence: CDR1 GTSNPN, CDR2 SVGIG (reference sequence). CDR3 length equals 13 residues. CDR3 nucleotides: TGCGGGGGACAGGGCTTCGGTAATGAAAAACTGTTTTTT. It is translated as CGGQGFGNEKLFF.

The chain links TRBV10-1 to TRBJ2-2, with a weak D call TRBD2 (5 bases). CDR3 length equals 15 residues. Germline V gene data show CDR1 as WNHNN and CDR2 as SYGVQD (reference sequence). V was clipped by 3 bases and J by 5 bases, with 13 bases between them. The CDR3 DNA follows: TGCGCCAGCAGTGACAGACGGGGTCGTACCGGGGAGCTGTTTTTT. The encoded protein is CASSDRRGRTGELFF.

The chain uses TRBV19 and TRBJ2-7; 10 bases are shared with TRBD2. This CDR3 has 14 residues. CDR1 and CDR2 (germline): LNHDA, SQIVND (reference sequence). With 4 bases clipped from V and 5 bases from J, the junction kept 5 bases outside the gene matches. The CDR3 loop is CASSTKREGHEQYF. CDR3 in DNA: TGTGCCAGTAGTACGAAGCGGGAGGGTCACGAGCAGTACTTC.

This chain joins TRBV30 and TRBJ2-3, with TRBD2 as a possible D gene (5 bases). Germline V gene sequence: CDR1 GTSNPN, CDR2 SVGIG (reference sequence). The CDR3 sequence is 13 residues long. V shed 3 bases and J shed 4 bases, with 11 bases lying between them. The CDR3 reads CAWSIGGADTQYF. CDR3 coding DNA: TGTGCCTGGAGCATAGGAGGCGCAGATACGCAGTATTTT.